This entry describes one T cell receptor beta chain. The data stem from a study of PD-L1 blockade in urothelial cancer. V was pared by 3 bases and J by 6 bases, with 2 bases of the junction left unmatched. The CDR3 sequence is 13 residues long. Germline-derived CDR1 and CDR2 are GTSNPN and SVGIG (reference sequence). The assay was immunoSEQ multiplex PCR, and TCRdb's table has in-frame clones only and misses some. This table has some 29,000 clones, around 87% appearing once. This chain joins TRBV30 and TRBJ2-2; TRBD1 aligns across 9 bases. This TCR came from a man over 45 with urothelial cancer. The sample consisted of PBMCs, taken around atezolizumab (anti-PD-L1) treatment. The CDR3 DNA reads TGTGCCTGGAGGGGACAGGGCGCCGGGGAGCTGTTTTTT. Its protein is CAWRGQGAGELFF. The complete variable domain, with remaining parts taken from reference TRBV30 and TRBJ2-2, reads SQTIHQWPATLVQPVGSPLSLECTVEGTSNPNLYWYRQAAGRGLQLLFYSVGIGQISSEVPQNLSASRPQDRQFILSSKKLLLSDSGFYLCAWRGQGAGELFFGEGSRLTVL.